These 31 T cell receptor beta chains came from one sample sequenced in a study of response to subunit inactivated influenza vaccine. TCRdb itself ran the RT-PCR reads through MiXCR, one entry per CDR3 protein. The top ten clones hold approximately 10% of a sample with over 650,000 distinct CDR3 sequences, approximately 17% of them seen once. This specimen was PBMCs from blood, taken more than 4 days after vaccination. The source of these receptors is a man aged 45-65 years who received an inactivated influenza vaccine.

V and J are TRBV7-9 and TRBJ1-2, with unresolved D. This CDR3 has 14 amino acids. Germline V gives CDR1 SEHNR, CDR2 FQNEAQ (reference sequence). V was cut by 4 bases and J by 3 bases, with 12 bases left in between. CDR3 coding DNA: TGTGCCAGCAGCTCCCCCCAGGAAGACTATGGCTACACCTTC. Translating gives CASSSPQEDYGYTF. Full variable domain (missing parts from reference TRBV7-9 and TRBJ1-2): DTGVSQNPRHKITKRGQNVTFRCDPISEHNRLYWYRQTLGQGPEFLTYFQNEAQLEKSRLLSDRFSAERPKGSFSTLEIQRTEQGDSAMYLCASSSPQEDYGYTFGSGTRLTVV.

The sample holds many counts of this clonotype. V is TRBV29-1 and J is TRBJ1-2, with D possibly matching TRBD1 (6 bases). Germline V gives CDR1 SQVTM, CDR2 ANQGSEA. V lost 6 bases and J 4 bases, leaving 9 bases between the germline ends. The CDR3 runs 11 residues. The DNA of the CDR3 is TGCAGCGTCGGACAGACCTATGGCTACACCTTC. Its protein is CSVGQTYGYTF.

This clonotype was found a few times. The chain employs TRBV6-5 and TRBJ1-4; 7 bases map to TRBD1. CDR1 and CDR2 (germline): MNHEY, SVGAGI. There are 12 residues in the CDR3. The CDR3 coding sequence is TGTGCTACCGGGACAGTCGGTGAAAAACTGTTTTTT. This encodes CATGTVGEKLFF.

The V call is TRBV5-1, the J call TRBJ1-1, with unresolved D. Germline CDR1 is SGHRS and CDR2 is YFSETQ. The length of the CDR3 is 16 residues. The V end was cut by 0 bases, the J end by 1 base, with 13 bases between. DNA for the CDR3: TGCGCCAGCAGCTTGGGGGCAGCTCTAGGGAACACTGAAGCTTTCTTT. Its translation: CASSLGAALGNTEAFF.

The chain combines TRBV6-5 with TRBJ2-1, with D possibly being TRBD1 or TRBD2 (5 bases each). V was clipped by 0 bases and J by 4 bases, with 16 bases between them. CDR1 and CDR2 from the germline V gene are MNHEY and SVGAGI. The CDR3 consists of 17 residues. CDR3 in DNA: TGTGCCAGCAGTTACTCGTTGAGGGGAACGGCTTACAATGAGCAGTTCTTC. The encoded protein is CASSYSLRGTAYNEQFF.

The chain is built from TRBV7-6 and TRBJ2-1, with TRBD1 as a possible D gene (5 bases). Germline V gene data show CDR1 as SGHVS and CDR2 as FNYEAQ. Between the trimmed V and J ends, which lost 1 base and 3 bases, there was a span of 10 bases. CDR3 length equals 15 residues. As DNA, the CDR3 is TGTGCCAGCAGCTTAGGGTCAGGGAACTACAATGAGCAGTTCTTC. This translates into CASSLGSGNYNEQFF.

The J gene is TRBJ2-2, the V gene TRBV9; D is possibly TRBD1 or TRBD2 (5 bases each). This CDR3 region has 14 residues. Germline V CDR1 and CDR2: SGDLS, YYNGEE. V was clipped by 0 bases and J by 4 bases, with 7 bases between them. This CDR3 is CASSVERGTGELFF. CDR3 DNA: TGTGCCAGCAGCGTAGAGAGGGGCACCGGGGAGCTGTTTTTT.

This clonotype was counted a few times. The CDR3 protein is CASSLGGRVWDTEAFF. The CDR3 nucleotides read TGTGCCAGCAGCTTAGGAGGACGGGTATGGGACACTGAAGCTTTCTTT. The chain recombines TRBV7-9 with TRBJ1-1, with D uncertain. Germline V gene data show CDR1 as SEHNR and CDR2 as FQNEAQ (reference sequence). CDR3 length: 16 residues. Trimming removed 1 base at V and 3 bases at J, with 15 bases between.

This clonotype has a handful of counts. The genes are TRBV20-1 and TRBJ2-4; D remains unclear. Germline values: CDR1 DFQATT, CDR2 SNEGSKA (reference sequence). The CDR3 length is 14 residues. V dropped 3 bases and J dropped 6 bases, with 15 bases sitting between them. Here the CDR3 DNA reads TGCAGTGCTAGTACCTCGACAAGTACAAACATTCAGTACTTC. Translating gives CSASTSTSTNIQYF.

This chain links TRBV29-1 with TRBJ2-7, with D hard to call. Trimming stripped 5 bases from V and 5 bases from J, with 10 bases between. The CDR3 consists of 11 residues. The V gene's germline CDR1 is SQVTM and CDR2 ANQGSEA. The CDR3 nucleotides are TGCAGCGTTCGGAGTTACCACGAGCAGTACTTC. The encoded protein is CSVRSYHEQYF.

The V gene is TRBV20-1, the J gene TRBJ2-7; TRBD2 is a possible D gene (6 bases). Trimming stripped 5 bases from V and 8 bases from J, with 13 bases between. Germline V lookup: CDR1 DFQATT, CDR2 SNEGSKA (reference sequence). The CDR3 covers 11 residues. CDR3 protein: CSAQDYPKQYF. CDR3 nucleotides: TGCAGTGCTCAGGACTACCCCAAGCAGTACTTC.

Only a few counts were recorded for this clonotype. The chain is built from TRBV4-3 and TRBJ1-5, with D uncertain. V lost 0 bases to trimming and J lost 1 base, with 10 bases between them. CDR3 length equals 16 residues. Germline V gives CDR1 LGHNA, CDR2 YSLEER. CDR3: CASSQDSAGSNQPQHF. In DNA, the CDR3 is TGCGCCAGCAGCCAAGATTCGGCCGGGAGCAATCAGCCCCAGCATTTT.

V is TRBV28 and J is TRBJ1-1; D is undetermined. Trimming took off 4 bases at V and 6 bases at J, with 9 bases between the two ends. This CDR3 contains 12 residues. Germline V gives CDR1 MDHEN, CDR2 SYDVKM. The CDR3 spells CASSSGTPEAFF. The CDR3 DNA reads TGTGCCAGCAGTTCGGGTACCCCTGAAGCTTTCTTT.

This clonotype turned up a few times. The rearrangement joins TRBV4-3 to TRBJ2-1, with a possible D match to TRBD1 (5 bases). This CDR3 comprises 16 residues. Trimming pared 0 bases from V and 4 bases from J, leaving 13 bases between. The germline V gene has CDR1 LGHNA and CDR2 YSLEER. CDR3 protein: CASSQDVGPLYNEQFF. CDR3 bases: TGCGCCAGCAGCCAAGATGTGGGGCCTTTATACAATGAGCAGTTCTTC.

In its sample, this clonotype was seen a few times. The V and J genes are TRBV20-1 and TRBJ2-1, with D uncertain. This CDR3 contains 11 residues. Between the trimmed V and J ends, which lost 2 bases and 8 bases, there was a span of 7 bases. Germline V lookup: CDR1 DFQATT, CDR2 SNEGSKA (reference sequence). The CDR3 loop reads CSARFRDEQFF. CDR3 bases: TGCAGTGCTAGATTTAGAGATGAGCAGTTCTTC.

This chain links TRBV20-1 with TRBJ2-6, with D unresolved. The V end lost 6 bases, the J end lost 0 bases, and 18 bases lay between the germline ends. Germline loops: CDR1 DFQATT, CDR2 SNEGSKA (reference sequence). The CDR3 has 17 amino acids. CDR3 loop: CSATPLGYLSGANVLTF. The CDR3 DNA reads as TGCAGTGCAACCCCGTTGGGGTACCTCTCTGGGGCCAACGTCCTGACTTTC.

The CDR3 loop is CASSELTGGFDSPLHF. The CDR3 DNA sequence: TGTGCCAGCAGTGAATTGACAGGGGGCTTTGATTCACCCCTCCACTTT. The chain recombines TRBV2 with TRBJ1-6, with TRBD1 matching over 10 bases. CDR1 is SNHLY, CDR2 FYNNEI, per germline. The CDR3 length is 16 residues. The trim removed 2 bases at V and 8 bases at J, leaving 6 bases unmatched.

Details on this clonotype: Germline and junction disagree at one end, which may indicate a read error. The gene calls are TRBV9 and TRBJ1-6; D is unclear. Germline V gene data show CDR1 as SGDLS and CDR2 as YYNGEE. The CDR3 runs 15 residues. The DNA for the CDR3 is TGTGCCAGCAACGTAGGTCACAAGCCTAATTCACCCCTCCACTTT. Translation: CASNVGHKPNSPLHF. The variable domain in full, with the rest retrieved from reference TRBV9 and TRBJ1-6, is DSGVTQTPKHLITATGQRVTLRCSPRSGDLSVYWYQQSLDQGLQFLIQYYNGEERAKGNILERFSAQQFPDLHSELNLSSLELGDSALYFCASNVGHKPNSPLHFGNGTRLTVT.

This chain joins TRBV7-9 and TRBJ1-2; D is possibly TRBD1 (5 bases). The CDR3 has 12 residues. Trimming cost V 8 bases and J 8 bases, with 15 bases left between them. The germline gives CDR1 SEHNR, CDR2 FQNEAQ (reference sequence). CDR3 bases: TGTGCCAGCTCCGGAGGGGACGCGGGCTACACCTTC. It yields the protein CASSGGDAGYTF. The variable domain in full, completed from reference TRBV7-9 and TRBJ1-2, reads DTGVSQNPRHKITKRGQNVTFRCDPISEHNRLYWYRQTLGQGPEFLTYFQNEAQLEKSRLLSDRFSAERPKGSFSTLEIQRTEQGDSAMYLCASSGGDAGYTFGSGTRLTVV.

The J gene is TRBJ2-5, the V gene TRBV7-2; D is unresolved. In germline, CDR1 is SGHTA, CDR2 FQGNSA. The CDR3 length is 13 residues. The V end was cut by 8 bases, the J end by 1 base, with 11 bases between. The CDR3 nucleotides are TGTGCCAGCGCGGCAGGATCCCAAGAGACCCAGTACTTC. This sequence encodes CASAAGSQETQYF. The full variable domain, with the rest looked up from reference TRBV7-2 and TRBJ2-5, is GAGVSQSPSNKVTEKGKDVELRCDPISGHTALYWYRQSLGQGLEFLIYFQGNSAPDKSGLPSDRFSAERTGGSVSTLTIQRTQQEDSAVYLCASAAGSQETQYFGPGTRLLVL.

This sequence joins TRBV7-8 and TRBJ2-5; TRBD2 is a possible D gene (5 bases). This CDR3 spans 15 amino acids. Trimming took 5 bases from V and 3 from J, leaving 16 bases between them. Per the germline V gene, CDR1 is SGHVS and CDR2 is FQNEAQ. This chain's CDR3 is CASSSGRLLKETQYF. Here the CDR3 DNA reads TGTGCCAGCAGCAGTGGGAGACTTCTGAAAGAGACCCAGTACTTC.

This chain uses TRBV25-1 with TRBJ1-1; maybe TRBD1 (5 bases). V lost 5 bases to trimming and J lost 1 base, with 20 bases between them. In germline, CDR1 is MGHDK, CDR2 SYGVNS. The CDR3 runs to 17 residues. DNA of the CDR3: TGTGCCAGCAGTAAAACAGGATATAGGACGTGGAACACTGAAGCTTTCTTT. Protein product: CASSKTGYRTWNTEAFF.

This clonotype has just one count. V gene TRBV5-1 combines with J gene TRBJ2-2; D is possibly TRBD1 (5 bases). The CDR3 length is 16 residues. Germline V gene data show CDR1 as SGHRS and CDR2 as YFSETQ. Between the trimmed V and J ends, which lost 4 bases and 0 bases, there was a span of 13 bases. The CDR3 sequence: CASSPGPRTNTGELFF. CDR3 DNA sequence: TGCGCCAGCAGCCCAGGGCCCAGAACGAACACCGGGGAGCTGTTTTTT.

This clonotype has just a few counts. V and J are TRBV25-1 and TRBJ1-4; D is unresolved. With 4 bases removed from V and 0 bases from J, the gap between germline ends came to 3 bases. Germline loops: CDR1 MGHDK, CDR2 SYGVNS. The CDR3 runs 13 residues. CDR3 DNA sequence: TGTGCCAGCAGTGGATCAACTAATGAAAAACTGTTTTTT. Residues: CASSGSTNEKLFF.

The chain recombines TRBV4-2 with TRBJ2-3, with 7 bases matching TRBD2. CDR1 LGHNA and CDR2 YNFKEQ come from the germline V gene. The CDR3 totals 22 residues. V lost 3 bases and J lost 0; bases outside the gene matches: 24. CDR3 residues: CASSHPASGSTPVTYSTDTQYF. DNA for the CDR3: TGTGCCAGCAGCCATCCCGCTAGCGGATCAACCCCTGTTACTTATAGCACAGATACGCAGTATTTT.

The rearrangement joins TRBV10-3 to TRBJ2-5, with TRBD2 identical over 9 bases. This CDR3 has 17 residues. Germline V lookup: CDR1 ENHRY, CDR2 SYGVKD. V trimming: 5 bases; J trimming: 5 bases; junction bases outside the gene matches: 15. The CDR3 DNA is TGTGCCATCAGTCCTTCAAGAGCGGGGGGCTCACGGGAGACCCAGTACTTC. Protein: CAISPSRAGGSRETQYF.

Concerning this clonotype: Being one base from a much bigger clone, this may be a read error. The chain links TRBV5-6 to TRBJ2-7, with D unclear. Germline CDR1 is SGHDT and CDR2 is YYEEEE. This CDR3 is 12 amino acids long. Trimming pared 0 bases from V and 3 bases from J, leaving 4 bases between. The CDR3 here is CASSLENYEQYF. The CDR3 DNA reads TGTGCCAGCAGCTTGGAGAACTACGAGCAGTACTTC.

In its sample, this clonotype was seen a few times. This rearrangement joins TRBV7-8 to TRBJ2-3; D unclear. Trimming removed 8 bases at V and 6 bases at J, with 21 bases between. Germline V gives CDR1 SGHVS, CDR2 FQNEAQ. This CDR3 comprises 15 residues. DNA of the CDR3: TGTGCCAGCGATATGCGACCCCTTCTCGGGGATACGCAGTATTTT. It encodes CASDMRPLLGDTQYF.

This clonotype has more than one count but fewer than ten. The chain recombines TRBV20-1 with TRBJ2-1, with D unresolved. The V gene lost 1 base and the J gene lost 0 bases, with 7 bases spanning the gap. The CDR3 is 14 amino acids. CDR1 and CDR2 (germline): DFQATT, SNEGSKA (reference sequence). This chain's CDR3 is CSARVPSSYNEQFF. The CDR3 DNA sequence: TGCAGTGCTAGAGTCCCGAGCTCCTACAATGAGCAGTTCTTC.

This clonotype occurred a few times. This sequence joins TRBV20-1 and TRBJ1-4; 9 nucleotides match TRBD1. J was trimmed by 7 bases and V by 6 bases; bases with no gene match: 9. The CDR3 has 14 amino acids. The germline CDR1 and CDR2 sequences are DFQATT and SNEGSKA (reference sequence). The DNA of the CDR3 is TGCAGTGCGCGGGCCGGGACAGGGCGTGAAAAACTGTTTTTT. Amino acids: CSARAGTGREKLFF.

On this clonotype: One junction end disagrees with the germline gene, perhaps due to a read error. V gene TRBV7-9 combines with J gene TRBJ2-1; D not resolved. The CDR3 has 11 amino acids. CDR1 and CDR2 (germline): SEHNR, FQNEAQ (reference sequence). In DNA form, the CDR3 reads TGCGGTACGGGTACCTACAATGAGCAGTTCTTC. Its translation is CGTGTYNEQFF. Full variable domain (missing parts from reference TRBV7-9 and TRBJ2-1): DTGVSQNPRHKITKRGQNVTFRCDPISEHNRLYWYRQTLGQGPEFLTYFQNEAQLEKSRLLSDRFSAERPKGSFSTLEIQRTEQGDSAMYLCGTGTYNEQFFGPGTRLTVL.